This passage covers 17 T cell receptor beta chains from one sample sequenced in a study of T cell responses to AZD1222 COVID-19 vaccine. Sequenced by immunoSEQ multiplex PCR; TCRdb stores in-frame clones only, minus some. This sample has about 89,000 clones; about 91% occur once, and the top ten carry more than 5%. Sequencing was performed on peripheral blood, taken 28 days after the second AZD1222 dose. The receptors were sampled from an adult who received the AZD1222 COVID-19 vaccine.

This sequence joins TRBV19 and TRBJ1-1; D gene ambiguous. Looked up from germline, CDR1 is LNHDA and CDR2 is SQIVND (reference sequence). Trimming removed 6 bases from V and 5 bases from J, with 16 bases in between. There are 14 residues in the CDR3. Here the CDR3 reads CASSPWPPGTEAFF. CDR3 DNA: TGTGCCAGTAGCCCCTGGCCCCCCGGTACTGAAGCTTTCTTT.

The rearrangement links TRBV5-1 to TRBJ2-3; 10 bases align to TRBD1. This CDR3 region has 17 residues. CDR1 is SGHRS, CDR2 YFSETQ, per germline. Losses at the gene ends were 1 base for V and 6 bases for J; bases not matched to a gene: 11. In DNA form, the CDR3 reads TGCGCCAGCAGCTTGCCCGTGGGGACAGGGGAGTACGATACGCAGTATTTT. Its protein is CASSLPVGTGEYDTQYF.

The genes are TRBV4-1 and TRBJ2-7; tentatively, D is TRBD2 (6 bases). CDR1 is MGHRA and CDR2 is YSYEKL in the germline V gene. The ends were cut back, 3 bases at V and 3 bases at J, with 9 bases in the middle. The CDR3 runs to 13 residues. The CDR3 protein is CASSQVGGYEQYF. CDR3 DNA sequence: TGCGCCAGCAGCCAGGTCGGGGGCTACGAGCAGTACTTC.

The chain carries TRBV18 and TRBJ1-5, with D possibly TRBD1 on 5 matching bases. Trimming pared 6 bases from V and 3 bases from J, leaving 12 bases between. The CDR3 runs 14 residues. Germline assignment: CDR1 KGHSH and CDR2 LQKENI. CDR3 residues: CASSPQGFNQPQHF. CDR3 DNA sequence: TGTGCCAGCTCGCCCCAGGGTTTCAATCAGCCCCAGCATTTT.

This clone has more than one count but fewer than ten. J is TRBJ2-7 and V is TRBV4-3; D perhaps matches TRBD1 (5 bases). The CDR3 totals 16 residues. The germline gives CDR1 LGHNA, CDR2 YSLEER. V was clipped by 0 bases and J by 0 bases, with 12 bases between them. CDR3 amino acids: CASSQDSRAYSYEQYF. The DNA for the CDR3 is TGCGCCAGCAGCCAAGATTCCAGGGCCTACTCCTACGAGCAGTACTTC.

The chain couples TRBV30 to TRBJ1-2, with a possible D match to TRBD1 (5 bases). From germline, CDR1 is GTSNPN and CDR2 SVGIG (reference sequence). The CDR3 is 12 residues long. The V end was cut by 2 bases, the J end by 4 bases, with 8 bases between. The CDR3 DNA reads as TGTGCCTGGAGTACAGGACTCTATGGCTACACCTTC. Protein: CAWSTGLYGYTF.

The gene calls are TRBV2 and TRBJ1-5, with D possibly matching TRBD1 (5 bases). The length of the CDR3 is 16 residues. Between the trimmed V and J ends, which lost 6 bases and 1 base, there was a span of 16 bases. Germline CDR1 is SNHLY and CDR2 is FYNNEI. CDR3 amino acids: CASRPPGRGSNQPQHF. DNA for the CDR3: TGTGCCAGCAGGCCCCCTGGTAGGGGCAGCAATCAGCCCCAGCATTTT.

The chain links TRBV28 to TRBJ1-6; TRBD1 is a possible D gene (5 bases). The ends were cut back, 3 bases at V and 4 bases at J, with 19 bases in the middle. The V gene's germline CDR1 is MDHEN and CDR2 SYDVKM. The length of the CDR3 is 18 residues. DNA for the CDR3: TGTGCCAGCAGTTTCGAAGGTTCGGGGCGCTGGTATAATTCACCCCTCCACTTT. Its protein is CASSFEGSGRWYNSPLHF.

J is TRBJ1-1 and V is TRBV19; TRBD1 matches 7 bases. CDR3 length: 16 amino acids. V was clipped by 3 bases and J by 3 bases; unmatched bases: 10. Germline CDR1 reads LNHDA; CDR2 reads SQIVND (reference sequence). In DNA form, the CDR3 reads TGTGCCAGTAGTATCCTGACAGGGCCTATAGACACTGAAGCTTTCTTT. It codes for CASSILTGPIDTEAFF.

This chain joins TRBV5-1 and TRBJ1-6; D gene uncertain. CDR3 length: 14 residues. V lost 1 base and J lost 6, with 8 bases in between. Per germline, CDR1 SGHRS and CDR2 YFSETQ. CDR3 sequence (DNA): TGCGCCAGCAGCTTGCCAGAGGCTAATTCACCCCTCCACTTT. The encoded protein is CASSLPEANSPLHF.

V usage is TRBV5-4 and J usage is TRBJ1-3, with D maybe TRBD1 (5 bases). V shed 5 bases and J shed 0 bases, with 9 bases lying between them. This CDR3 region has 14 residues. Germline loops: CDR1 SGHNT, CDR2 YYREEE (reference sequence). The CDR3 spells CASRGTFSGNTIYF. The CDR3 nucleotides are TGTGCCAGCAGAGGGACTTTCTCTGGAAACACCATATATTTT.

The chain has TRBV19 and TRBJ1-2; unclear D gene. V was pared by 5 bases and J by 0 bases, with 13 bases between. CDR3 length equals 15 residues. Germline loops: CDR1 LNHDA, CDR2 SQIVND (reference sequence). The CDR3 protein is CASSHLHRSNYGYTF. The CDR3 nucleotides read TGTGCCAGTAGTCACCTTCATAGATCTAACTATGGCTACACCTTC.

This chain links TRBV6-5 with TRBJ1-1, with a tentative D call TRBD1 (6 bases). The CDR3 is 15 residues long. V lost 7 bases to trimming and J lost 0 bases, with 15 bases between them. The germline V gene encodes CDR1 MNHEY and CDR2 SVGAGI. The CDR3 here is CASNLGTTLNTEAFF. Written as DNA, the CDR3 is TGTGCCAGCAACCTCGGGACAACTTTGAACACTGAAGCTTTCTTT.

The rearrangement joins TRBV6-1 to TRBJ1-2; 9 bases match TRBD1. CDR3 length: 14 residues. Germline V gives CDR1 MNHNS, CDR2 SASEGT. V gave up 3 bases and J gave up 8 bases; unmatched junction bases: 7. The DNA for the CDR3 is TGTGCCAGCAGTGAGGCCGGGACAGGGTACGGCTACACCTTC. Its translation is CASSEAGTGYGYTF.

This clone was observed once. This chain connects TRBV5-8 to TRBJ1-1; D uncertain. V dropped 4 bases and J dropped 6 bases, with 10 bases sitting between them. The CDR3 length is 12 residues. Germline CDR1 is SGHTS and CDR2 is YDEGEE. CDR3 residues: CASSRDTAEAFF. The CDR3 nucleotides are TGTGCCAGCAGCCGTGACACCGCTGAAGCTTTCTTT.

This clone was observed a single time. V gene TRBV5-4 combines with J gene TRBJ2-1, with D possibly being TRBD1 (5 bases). The CDR3 runs to 15 residues. Trimming took 4 bases from V and 2 from J, leaving 13 bases between them. Germline-derived CDR1 and CDR2 are SGHNT and YYREEE (reference sequence). CDR3 loop: CASSPSGAPYNEQFF. Written as DNA, the CDR3 is TGTGCCAGCAGCCCCAGTGGGGCCCCCTACAATGAGCAGTTCTTC.

The chain has TRBV7-8 and TRBJ1-1; no firm D call. The CDR3 runs 12 residues. The V and J ends lost 2 bases and 5 bases respectively, with 6 bases between them. From germline, CDR1 is SGHVS and CDR2 FQNEAQ. The CDR3 is CASSLWGTEAFF. The CDR3 coding sequence is TGTGCCAGCAGCTTATGGGGTACTGAAGCTTTCTTT.